The clone carrying this T cell receptor beta chain was seen just once. Measured with immunoSEQ multiplex PCR; TCRdb has only the in-frame clones, and not every one. The data contain over 150,000 clones, around 72% of them singletons. The sample is drawn from a study of cytotoxic CD8 clonotypes in ibrutinib-treated CLL. The J segment lost 5 bases and the V segment lost 3 bases, leaving 12 bases of the junction unmatched. Germline V CDR1 and CDR2: SGDLS, YYNGEE. CDR3 length equals 16 residues. The clonotype was recovered from a human donor with chronic lymphocytic leukemia. The material was PBMCs, obtained after 24 months of ibrutinib treatment. The chain couples TRBV9 to TRBJ1-1; the match to TRBD1 covers 8 bases. CDR3: CASSAPPQGGRTEAFF. In DNA, the CDR3 is TGTGCCAGCAGCGCCCCCCCACAGGGGGGAAGAACTGAAGCTTTCTTT.